Included here is one T cell receptor beta chain sequence, with context. Its specificity is unknown. Trimming removed 0 bases from V and 4 bases from J, with 7 bases in between. The CDR3 consists of 13 residues. CDR1 and CDR2 (germline): SGHNT, YYREEE (reference sequence). Data came from immunoSEQ multiplex PCR; TCRdb stores just in-frame clones and leaves some out. The sample has just over 60,000 clones; around three quarters are singletons. The entry originates in a study of siplizumab effects on memory and regulatory T cells. Whole-study results and caveats: The majority of clones, roughly 75-96% of proliferating CD4+ or CD8+ clones, lacked an assignable naive or memory phenotype. Left unconfirmed was the suppressive function of proliferating Tregs from siplizumab cultures. The Treg-derived share of mappable alloreactive CD4+ clones averaged approximately 71% with siplizumab and 25% to 30% in controls. Among sequences traceable to unstimulated CD4+ memory cells, alloreactive ones were significantly reduced by siplizumab.

The receptor was derived from a human donor in good health. The V gene is TRBV5-4, the J gene TRBJ1-2; the D is unclear. The specimen was memory CD4+ T cells sorted from blood. The CDR3 loop reads CASSLGAGYGYTF. The CDR3 region has the DNA TGTGCCAGCAGCTTGGGGGCAGGCTATGGCTACACCTTC.